The rows below give T cell receptor beta chains drawn from one sample of a study of response to subunit inactivated influenza vaccine. TCRdb independently ran MiXCR on the RT-PCR reads; one entry per CDR3 protein. The repertoire holds a few hundred thousand distinct CDR3 sequences, with 11% as singletons. Material: PBMCs from blood, obtained 40 to 50 days after vaccination. The receptors shown here come from a man aged 45 to 65 who received an inactivated influenza vaccine. The CDR3 runs from the conserved cysteine through the conserved F or W. A D gene is named only where the DNA matches it firmly. Clone size is given for some rows only: seen once, a few or many times, or a class if the clone is expanded.

j_gene,v_gene,d_gene,abundance,CDR3aa,CDR3nt
TRBJ2-7,TRBV4-3,TRBD1,few,CASSQDYRGFSHEQYF,TGCGCCAGCAGCCAAGATTACAGGGGGTTTTCCCACGAGCAGTACTTC
TRBJ2-1,TRBV20-1,NA,many,CSASSVREQFF,TGCAGTGCTTCGTCCGTGAGGGAGCAGTTCTTC
TRBJ2-3,TRBV12-3/TRBV12-4,NA,NA,CASSLSDETDTQYF,TGTGCCAGCAGTTTATCGGACGAAACAGATACGCAGTATTTT
TRBJ1-6,TRBV5-5,TRBD1,few,CASSPLGTDYSPLHF,TGTGCCAGCAGCCCCCTAGGGACAGACTATTCACCCCTCCACTTT
TRBJ2-7,TRBV11-2,NA,NA,CASSQWSGSANEQYF,TGTGCCAGCTCCCAGTGGTCCGGGTCAGCCAACGAGCAGTACTTC
TRBJ2-2,TRBV7-9,TRBD1,few,CASSLGAGTANTGELFF,TGTGCCAGCAGCTTAGGAGCCGGGACAGCGAACACCGGGGAGCTGTTTTTT
TRBJ1-1,TRBV10-1,NA,NA,CASRMTENTEAFF,TGCGCCAGCAGGATGACAGAGAACACTGAAGCTTTCTTT
TRBJ2-7,TRBV12-3/TRBV12-4,TRBD2,NA,CASRISGSFHEQYF,TGTGCCAGCCGAATAAGCGGGAGTTTCCACGAGCAGTACTTC
TRBJ2-7,TRBV7-2,TRBD2,few,CASSLEASGKGKYF,TGTGCCAGCAGCTTAGAGGCTAGCGGGAAAGGGAAGTACTTC
TRBJ2-7,TRBV29-1,NA,NA,CSVEAEGLEQYF,TGCAGCGTTGAAGCGGAAGGGCTGGAGCAGTACTTC
TRBJ2-2,TRBV20-1,TRBD2,many,CSARDRGLAGSGELFF,TGCAGTGCTAGAGACCGGGGACTAGCGGGAAGTGGGGAGCTGTTTTTT
TRBJ2-7,TRBV6-6,NA,many,CASSYAGGAEQYF,TGTGCCAGCAGTTACGCAGGAGGGGCCGAGCAGTACTTC
TRBJ2-1,TRBV3-1,NA,NA,CASSQGPGEQFF,TGTGCCAGCAGCCAAGGTCCAGGTGAGCAGTTCTTC
TRBJ1-2,TRBV5-5,TRBD1,few,CASSLGSGGNYGYTF,TGTGCCAGCAGCTTGGGCTCAGGGGGCAACTATGGCTACACCTTC
TRBJ1-4,TRBV12-3/TRBV12-4,NA,many,CASSFGGANEKLFF,TGTGCCAGCAGTTTCGGGGGAGCTAATGAAAAACTGTTTTTT
TRBJ1-1,TRBV7-2,TRBD1,NA,CASSVDRVTEAFF,TGTGCCAGCAGCGTGGACAGGGTCACTGAAGCTTTCTTT
TRBJ2-2,TRBV12-3/TRBV12-4,NA,few,CASTIRGRNTGELFF,TGTGCCAGCACCATCAGGGGTCGGAACACCGGGGAGCTGTTTTTT
TRBJ1-5,TRBV6-1,NA,few,CASSRLWGKNQPQHF,TGTGCCAGCAGCCGCCTCTGGGGTAAGAATCAGCCCCAGCATTTT
TRBJ1-2,TRBV12-3/TRBV12-4,NA,many,CASSRGTYVRYTF,TGTGCCAGCAGTCGCGGGACTTATGTCCGCTACACCTTC
TRBJ1-6,TRBV7-2,NA,many,CASSLYNSPLHF,TGTGCCAGCAGCTTATATAATTCACCCCTCCACTTT
TRBJ2-4,TRBV10-3,NA,few,CAIIWWGTKNIQYF,TGTGCCATCATTTGGTGGGGCACCAAAAACATTCAGTACTTC
TRBJ1-2,TRBV4-3,NA,NA,CASSQPGRGTDGYTF,TGCGCCAGCAGCCAGCCAGGACGGGGGACTGATGGCTACACCTTC
TRBJ2-1,TRBV7-9,NA,NA,CATGRAGDNEQFF,TGTGCGACAGGAAGGGCAGGGGACAATGAGCAGTTCTTC
TRBJ2-2,TRBV4-2,NA,NA,CASSQAGSHTGELFF,TGTGCCAGCAGCCAAGCGGGGTCTCACACCGGGGAGCTGTTTTTT
TRBJ1-1,TRBV20-1,NA,NA,CSARDTRTVFVAFF,TGCAGTGCTAGAGATACCCGGACTGTTTTTGTAGCTTTCTTT
TRBJ2-1,TRBV5-1,NA,NA,CASSQGTANNEQFF,TGCGCCAGCAGCCAGGGGACGGCAAACAATGAGCAGTTCTTC
TRBJ2-3,TRBV11-2,TRBD2,few,CASSPYPLAGRGTDTQYF,TGTGCCAGCAGCCCTTACCCCCTAGCGGGCAGGGGCACAGATACGCAGTATTTT
TRBJ2-7,TRBV7-2,TRBD2,NA,CASAQRETNYEQYF,TGTGCCAGCGCACAGCGGGAGACGAACTACGAGCAGTACTTC
TRBJ2-3,TRBV28,TRBD2,NA,CASSSLRGGKDTQYF,TGTGCCAGCAGTTCCCTCCGGGGGGGTAAGGATACGCAGTATTTT
TRBJ2-5,TRBV28,NA,NA,CASSVHLETATQETQYF,TGTGCCAGCAGTGTTCACCTCGAGACAGCCACCCAAGAGACCCAGTACTTC
TRBJ2-1,TRBV24-1,TRBD1,NA,CATSDFGTGGKNEQFF,TGTGCCACCAGTGATTTCGGTACAGGGGGAAAAAATGAGCAGTTCTTC
TRBJ2-5,TRBV7-9,NA,few,CASSLDLSIETQYF,TGTGCCAGCAGCTTGGACTTATCTATTGAGACCCAGTACTTC
TRBJ1-2,TRBV20-1,NA,NA,CSASTGLPNYGYTF,TGCAGTGCTAGTACGGGGCTCCCTAACTATGGCTACACCTTC
TRBJ2-1,TRBV12-3/TRBV12-4,TRBD2,NA,CASSFPGGTYNEQFF,TGTGCCAGCAGTTTTCCGGGGGGGACCTACAATGAGCAGTTCTTC
TRBJ2-1,TRBV5-6,TRBD2,many,CASSLWSSGRGNEQFF,TGTGCCAGCAGCTTGTGGTCTAGCGGGAGGGGCAATGAGCAGTTCTTC
TRBJ1-6,TRBV3-1,NA,few,CASSQDPSPLHF,TGTGCCAGCAGCCAAGATCCCTCACCCCTCCACTTT
TRBJ1-2,TRBV7-6,TRBD1,NA,CASSSQTGGVGYGYTF,TGTGCCAGCAGCTCCCAGACAGGGGGCGTAGGTTATGGCTACACCTTC
TRBJ1-5,TRBV15,NA,many,CATSRANQPQHF,TGTGCCACCAGCAGAGCCAATCAGCCCCAGCATTTT
TRBJ1-6,TRBV3-1,NA,few,CASSQAGIDNSPLHF,TGTGCCAGCAGCCAAGCAGGGATCGATAATTCACCCCTCCACTTT
TRBJ2-7,TRBV27,NA,few,CASSRTGSNEQYF,TGTGCCAGCAGTAGAACAGGGTCCAACGAGCAGTACTTC
TRBJ2-4,TRBV5-1,TRBD2,many,CASSFPTSNIQYF,TGCGCCAGCAGCTTCCCGACTAGCAACATTCAGTACTTC
TRBJ2-1,TRBV7-2,TRBD2,many,CASSELAGGYNEQFF,TGTGCCAGCAGCGAACTAGCGGGAGGGTACAATGAGCAGTTCTTC
TRBJ1-1,TRBV20-1,NA,few,CSARGTSGRWGAFF,TGCAGTGCTAGAGGGACTTCAGGGAGGTGGGGGGCTTTCTTT
TRBJ2-2,TRBV4-3,NA,NA,CASSQEPGSNTGELFF,TGCGCCAGCAGCCAAGAGCCGGGATCGAACACCGGGGAGCTGTTTTTT
TRBJ2-7,TRBV7-9,TRBD2,NA,CASSFRLAGPYEQYF,TGTGCCAGCAGCTTTCGACTAGCGGGACCCTACGAGCAGTACTTC
TRBJ2-1,TRBV2,TRBD1,few,CASFKVRDRNEQFF,TGTGCCAGCTTCAAAGTCAGGGACAGGAATGAGCAGTTCTTC
TRBJ1-6,TRBV20-1,NA,NA,CSARVVGRSPLHF,TGCAGTGCTAGGGTCGTCGGTAGGTCACCCCTCCACTTT
TRBJ2-5,TRBV11-2,NA,NA,CASSLGPGIQETQYF,TGTGCCAGCAGCTTAGGGCCGGGTATACAAGAGACCCAGTACTTC
TRBJ1-2,TRBV12-3/TRBV12-4,NA,many,CASSFIDGYTF,TGTGCCAGCAGTTTTATTGATGGCTACACCTTC